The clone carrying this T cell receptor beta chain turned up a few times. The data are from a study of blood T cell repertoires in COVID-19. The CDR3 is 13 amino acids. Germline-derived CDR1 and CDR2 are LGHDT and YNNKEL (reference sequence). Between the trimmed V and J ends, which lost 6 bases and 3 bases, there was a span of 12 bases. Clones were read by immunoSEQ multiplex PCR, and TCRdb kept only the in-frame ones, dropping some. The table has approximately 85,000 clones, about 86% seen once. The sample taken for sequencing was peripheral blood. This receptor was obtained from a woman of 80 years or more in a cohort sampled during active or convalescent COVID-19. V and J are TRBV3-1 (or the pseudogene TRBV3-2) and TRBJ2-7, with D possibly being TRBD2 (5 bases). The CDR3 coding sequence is TGTGCCAGCAGTCCTGGACTCCTCTACGAGCAGTACTTC. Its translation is CASSPGLLYEQYF.